The clone carrying this TCR beta chain was counted at least ten times. Its antigen is unknown. With molecular barcodes, quantitative 5'-RACE was used to make the TCR beta libraries. TCRdb reprocessed the 5' RACE reads with MiXCR, giving one entry per CDR3 protein. The sample lists 200,000 or so distinct CDR3 sequences, under 15% occurring once. The data were obtained in a study of CD8 T cells in ankylosing spondylitis. Study observations and caveats: Disease-associated clonotypes exhibited CD8+ identity and were relatively infrequent in peripheral blood.

The receptor comes from a female donor with ankylosing spondylitis or in good health (not recorded which). Input material: blood, either unsorted or a sorted T cell fraction (not recorded which).

The CDR3 nucleotides are TGTGCCACTCAACCTAGCGTCCAAGAGACCCAGTACTTC. Residues: CATQPSVQETQYF. The chain joins TRBV6-1 to TRBJ2-5, with a possible D match to TRBD2 (6 bases). Germline V gene sequence: CDR1 MNHNS, CDR2 SASEGT. The CDR3 consists of 13 residues. Trimming removed 10 bases from V and 1 base from J, with 13 bases in between.